The rows below give T cell receptor beta chains drawn from one sample of a study of cytomegalovirus exposure and HLA in healthy donors. Data came from immunoSEQ multiplex PCR; TCRdb stores just in-frame clones and leaves some out. Of roughly 140,000 clones in the sample, approximately 80% were seen once. Sequencing used PBMCs. The origin of the receptors is a male donor in good health and CMV-seronegative. CDR3s include the opening cysteine and the closing phenylalanine or tryptophan. The order of the fields is V gene, D gene, clone size, J gene, CDR3 protein, CDR3 DNA. The D gene is left open where the match is weak. Expanded clones get a size class; other rows say once, few or many, or leave the size out.

V gene: TRBV10-1
D gene: NA
clone size: few
J gene: TRBJ2-5
CDR3 protein: CASSEREMETQYF
CDR3 DNA: TGCGCCAGCAGTGAGCGGGAGATGGAGACCCAGTACTTC

V gene: TRBV15
D gene: NA
clone size: NA
J gene: TRBJ1-2
CDR3 protein: CATSRGVGTQRGGYTF
CDR3 DNA: TGTGCCACCAGCAGAGGGGTTGGGACTCAAAGGGGTGGCTACACCTTC

V gene: TRBV7-9
D gene: TRBD2
clone size: once
J gene: TRBJ2-1
CDR3 protein: CASSPLAGRSNEQFF
CDR3 DNA: TGTGCCAGCAGTCCCCTAGCGGGCCGTTCAAATGAGCAGTTCTTC

V gene: TRBV27
D gene: NA
clone size: NA
J gene: TRBJ2-7
CDR3 protein: CASSFRDSLEQYF
CDR3 DNA: TGTGCCAGCAGTTTTCGGGATAGCCTCGAGCAGTACTTC

V gene: TRBV9
D gene: NA
clone size: once
J gene: TRBJ2-1
CDR3 protein: CASSQGLHEQFF
CDR3 DNA: TGTGCCAGCAGCCAGGGGCTTCATGAGCAGTTCTTC

V gene: TRBV19
D gene: NA
clone size: once
J gene: TRBJ1-5
CDR3 protein: CASSPEKTLGVIAQPQHF
CDR3 DNA: TGTGCCAGTAGTCCCGAGAAGACGTTAGGGGTAATTGCGCAGCCCCAGCATTTT

V gene: TRBV7-9
D gene: TRBD1
clone size: NA
J gene: TRBJ2-5
CDR3 protein: CASNQGALEQTQYF
CDR3 DNA: TGTGCCAGCAACCAGGGGGCCCTAGAACAGACCCAGTACTTC

V gene: TRBV6-1
D gene: TRBD1
clone size: NA
J gene: TRBJ2-7
CDR3 protein: CASTQGQGMTYEQYF
CDR3 DNA: TGTGCCAGCACCCAAGGACAGGGGATGACCTACGAGCAGTACTTC

V gene: TRBV5-1
D gene: NA
clone size: NA
J gene: TRBJ2-7
CDR3 protein: CASSLGRVSSYEQYF
CDR3 DNA: TGCGCCAGCAGCTTAGGGCGGGTGAGCTCCTACGAGCAGTACTTC

V gene: TRBV5-1
D gene: NA
clone size: NA
J gene: TRBJ2-7
CDR3 protein: CASSEAGSPSYEQYF
CDR3 DNA: TGCGCCAGCAGTGAAGCGGGCTCGCCCTCCTACGAGCAGTACTTC

V gene: TRBV19
D gene: NA
clone size: NA
J gene: TRBJ1-1
CDR3 protein: CASSIGGMNTEAFF
CDR3 DNA: TGTGCCAGTAGTATAGGTGGCATGAACACTGAAGCTTTCTTT